This TCR beta chain was identified in a study of cytotoxic CD8 clonotypes in ibrutinib-treated CLL. Study-wide results and limits: Pretreatment clonality was elevated relative to age-matched healthy donors and paralleled circulating CD8+ T-cell counts.

Trimming took 6 bases from V and 4 from J; bases not matched to a gene: 4. Germline assignment: CDR1 SEHNR and CDR2 FQNEAQ (reference sequence). CDR3 length: 15 residues. Clones were read by immunoSEQ multiplex PCR, and TCRdb kept only the in-frame ones, dropping some. The data contain about 57,000 clones, 56% of them singletons. This clone was found many times. Its antigen is as yet unknown. This specimen consisted of PBMCs, obtained after 24 months of ibrutinib treatment. The rearrangement joins TRBV7-9 to TRBJ2-2, with 11 bases lining up with TRBD2. This clonotype was obtained from a human donor with chronic lymphocytic leukemia. The DNA for the CDR3 is TGTGCCAGCAGGACGGGACTAGCGGCCACCGGGGAGCTGTTTTTT. Its translation: CASRTGLAATGELFF.